The 27 T cell receptor beta chains below all came from one sample that was sequenced in a study of beta chain features in type 1 diabetes. Expressed TCRB transcripts were sequenced after all isolated RNA was converted to cDNA. Generated by immunoSEQ multiplex PCR, the TCRdb table keeps only in-frame clones and is missing some. Of 620,000 or so clones listed, 15% to 19% are singletons. The sample was naive CD4+ T cells from blood. Source of these receptors: a man aged 18-30 years in good health.

This clone was counted between two and nine times. V usage is TRBV7-8 and J usage is TRBJ2-3; D remains unclear. This CDR3 spans 14 amino acids. Trimming stripped 0 bases from V and 2 bases from J, with 6 bases between. Per germline, CDR1 SGHVS and CDR2 FQNEAQ. CDR3 amino acids: CASSLAGNTDTQYF. In DNA, the CDR3 is TGTGCCAGCAGCTTAGCGGGGAACACAGATACGCAGTATTTT.

This clone has just a few counts. The chain couples TRBV20-1 to TRBJ1-5; 8 nucleotides agree with TRBD1. CDR3 length: 11 amino acids. Germline assignment: CDR1 DFQATT and CDR2 SNEGSKA (reference sequence). The J segment lost 9 bases and the V segment lost 5 bases, leaving 3 bases of the junction unmatched. The CDR3: CSADRGWPQHF. CDR3 in DNA: TGCAGTGCTGACAGGGGTTGGCCCCAGCATTTT.

This clone was picked up a small number of times. This chain links TRBV28 with TRBJ2-7, with a possible D match to TRBD1 (6 bases). Germline values: CDR1 MDHEN, CDR2 SYDVKM. There are 14 residues in the CDR3. The V end lost 5 bases, the J end lost 0 bases, and 11 bases lay between the germline ends. The CDR3 DNA reads as TGTGCCAGCAGTCGGGACAAGCGCTCCTACGAGCAGTACTTC. This translates into CASSRDKRSYEQYF.

This sequence joins TRBV5-6 and TRBJ2-2; TRBD1 aligns across 7 bases. Trimming took 0 bases from V and 4 from J; bases not matched to a gene: 3. The CDR3 extends over 15 amino acids. CDR1 and CDR2 from the germline V gene are SGHDT and YYEEEE. CDR3 bases: TGTGCCAGCAGCTTGGCAGGACAGGTCACCGGGGAGCTGTTTTTT. Its translation is CASSLAGQVTGELFF.

This clone was seen only a few times. This sample also contains other DNA sequences that code for the same CDR3. The chain uses TRBV7-2 and TRBJ2-7, with 9 bases lining up with TRBD1. The V segment lost 5 bases and the J segment 4 bases; nucleotides outside the gene matches: 9. The CDR3 covers 15 residues. Germline loops: CDR1 SGHTA, CDR2 FQGNSA. The CDR3 region has the DNA TGTGCCAGCAGCCTTGCCGGGACAGGGAGTTACGAGCAGTACTTC. Translation gives CASSLAGTGSYEQYF.

This clone was counted only a few times. V is TRBV25-1 and J is TRBJ2-2; no firm D call. The V end lost 5 bases, the J end lost 6 bases, and 4 bases lay between the germline ends. In germline, CDR1 is MGHDK, CDR2 SYGVNS. This CDR3 is 11 amino acids long. This CDR3 is CASSRAGELFF. The CDR3 DNA follows: TGTGCCAGCAGTCGGGCCGGGGAGCTGTTTTTT.

V usage is TRBV7-2 and J usage is TRBJ2-7; D gene uncertain. Germline V lookup: CDR1 SGHTA, CDR2 FQGNSA. V lost 5 bases and J lost 4, with 9 bases in between. The CDR3 loop spans 12 amino acids. CDR3: CASSKHPYEQYF. The CDR3 DNA sequence: TGTGCCAGCAGCAAGCACCCATACGAGCAGTACTTC. Full variable domain (rest looked up from reference TRBV7-2 and TRBJ2-7): GAGVSQSPSNKVTEKGKDVELRCDPISGHTALYWYRQSLGQGLEFLIYFQGNSAPDKSGLPSDRFSAERTGGSVSTLTIQRTQQEDSAVYLCASSKHPYEQYFGPGTRLTVT.

The chain is built from TRBV7-6 and TRBJ2-3; D might be TRBD1 or TRBD2, each matching 6 bases. Trimming stripped 2 bases from V and 6 bases from J, with 12 bases between. Germline loops: CDR1 SGHVS, CDR2 FNYEAQ. The CDR3 runs to 14 residues. DNA for the CDR3: TGTGCCAGCAGCTTACTGAGGGGGGCGGATACGCAGTATTTT. The encoded protein is CASSLLRGADTQYF.

This clone was seen a few times. This chain's CDR3 is CASSPDRGHGYTF. CDR3 nucleotide sequence: TGTGCCAGCTCCCCCGACAGGGGACACGGCTACACCTTC. The chain uses TRBV18 and TRBJ1-2; 8 bases agree with TRBD1. This CDR3 is 13 amino acids long. With 6 bases clipped from V and 8 bases from J, the junction kept 8 bases outside the gene matches. Germline assignment: CDR1 KGHSH and CDR2 LQKENI.

The table lists this clone with a few counts. CDR3 amino acids: CASSQGGVGTEQFF. The CDR3 DNA sequence: TGCGCCAGCAGCCAAGGAGGGGTGGGGACAGAGCAGTTCTTC. The chain couples TRBV4-3 to TRBJ2-1; TRBD1 is a possible D gene (6 bases). The CDR3 extends over 14 amino acids. The germline gives CDR1 LGHNA, CDR2 YSLEER. Trimming removed 1 base from V and 10 bases from J, with 14 bases in between.

This clone was seen only a few times. The rearrangement uses TRBV27 and TRBJ1-6; D is possibly TRBD1 (5 bases). CDR1 MNHEY and CDR2 SMNVEV come from the germline V gene (reference sequence). Trimming left V 2 bases short and J 10 bases short, with 24 bases between. This CDR3 is 18 amino acids long. CDR3 amino acids: CASSLKWRDQSRGSPLHF. The CDR3 DNA sequence: TGTGCCAGCAGTTTAAAGTGGAGGGACCAGTCTAGGGGATCACCCCTCCACTTT.

This chain connects TRBV7-3 to TRBJ1-2; D gene unclear. CDR3 size: 15 residues. V lost 4 bases and J 0 bases, leaving 12 bases between the germline ends. Germline values: CDR1 SGHTA, CDR2 FQGTGA. This CDR3 is CASSSQVGSNYGYTF. CDR3 nucleotide sequence: TGTGCCAGCAGCTCCCAGGTGGGGTCTAACTATGGCTACACCTTC.

This clone was detected only a few times. CDR3 sequence reads: CASSQVGVAKNIQYF. The CDR3 DNA follows: TGCGCCAGCAGCCAAGTTGGGGTGGCCAAAAACATTCAGTACTTC. The V call is TRBV4-1, the J call TRBJ2-4; no definite D call. The CDR3 has 15 residues. Deletions cut 1 base from V and 1 base from J, with 8 bases between. Germline CDR1 and CDR2: MGHRA and YSYEKL.

A word on this clone: Other DNA sequences in this specimen translate into the identical CDR3. V and J are TRBV7-2 and TRBJ2-3, with D perhaps TRBD1 (5 bases). The CDR3 extends over 15 amino acids. V lost 1 base and J lost 1, with 9 bases in between. The germline CDR1 and CDR2 sequences are SGHTA and FQGNSA. CDR3 coding DNA: TGTGCCAGCAGCTTAGGTACAGGACGCACAGATACGCAGTATTTT. It is translated as CASSLGTGRTDTQYF.

This clone was counted only a few times. The chain carries TRBV4-3 and TRBJ1-5, with D perhaps matching TRBD1 (6 bases). Germline assignment: CDR1 LGHNA and CDR2 YSLEER. CDR3 length: 15 residues. V was trimmed by 3 bases and J by 6 bases, leaving 15 bases between them. Written as DNA, the CDR3 is TGCGCCAGCAGCCAGGCCACAGGGATCGGTCAGCCCCAGCATTTT. Its translation: CASSQATGIGQPQHF.

This clone has just a few counts. Other DNA sequences in this sample translate to the same CDR3. This chain links TRBV29-1 with TRBJ1-4; D may be TRBD1 (5 bases). This CDR3 has 13 residues. The V end lost 5 bases, the J end lost 0 bases, and 7 bases lay between the germline ends. Germline V gives CDR1 SQVTM, CDR2 ANQGSEA. This chain's CDR3 is CSVQGATNEKLFF. The CDR3 DNA is TGCAGCGTTCAGGGAGCAACTAATGAAAAACTGTTTTTT.

In regard to this clone: Other DNA variants within this sample encode the same CDR3. CDR3 coding DNA: TGTGCCAGTAGTAGGACAGGGAACACCGGGGAGCTGTTTTTT. The encoded protein is CASSRTGNTGELFF. V and J are TRBV19 and TRBJ2-2; TRBD1 matches 7 bases. The J segment lost 1 base and the V segment lost 4 bases, leaving 0 bases of the junction unmatched. This CDR3 has 14 amino acids. Germline CDR1 reads LNHDA; CDR2 reads SQIVND (reference sequence). The variable domain in full, completed from reference TRBV19 and TRBJ2-2, reads DGGITQSPKYLFRKEGQNVTLSCEQNLNHDAMYWYRQDPGQGLRLIYYSQIVNDFQKGDIAEGYSVSREKKESFPLTVTSAQKNPTAFYLCASSRTGNTGELFFGEGSRLTVL.

The chain's CDR3 is CASSFPGQGRTDTQYF. CDR3 in DNA: TGTGCCAGCAGCTTCCCGGGACAGGGTAGGACAGATACGCAGTATTTT. This chain joins TRBV7-2 and TRBJ2-3, with 9 positions matching TRBD1. From germline, CDR1 is SGHTA and CDR2 FQGNSA. This CDR3 comprises 16 residues. V shed 3 bases, J shed 3 bases, and the junction held 7 bases outside the gene matches.

The chain couples TRBV19 to TRBJ2-7; the match to TRBD2 covers 8 bases. With V trimmed by 4 bases and J by 0 bases, 5 bases remained unmatched. CDR3 length: 15 residues. The germline CDR1 and CDR2 sequences are LNHDA and SQIVND (reference sequence). The CDR3 here is CASSSGGLLSYEQYF. The CDR3 DNA reads TGTGCCAGTAGTAGCGGGGGGCTCCTCTCCTACGAGCAGTACTTC. Together with reference TRBV19 and TRBJ2-7, the CDR3 gives the full variable domain: DGGITQSPKYLFRKEGQNVTLSCEQNLNHDAMYWYRQDPGQGLRLIYYSQIVNDFQKGDIAEGYSVSREKKESFPLTVTSAQKNPTAFYLCASSSGGLLSYEQYFGPGTRLTVT.

This clone was seen only a few times. This rearrangement joins TRBV6-6 to TRBJ2-3; maybe TRBD1 (6 bases). The CDR3 totals 16 residues. V was trimmed by 5 bases and J by 6 bases, leaving 21 bases between them. The germline V gene encodes CDR1 MNHNY and CDR2 SVGAGI (reference sequence). The CDR3: CASSQSRTGPPDTQYF. CDR3 in DNA: TGTGCCAGCAGTCAGTCAAGAACAGGGCCTCCGGATACGCAGTATTTT.

The sample holds a few counts of this clone. The chain links TRBV6-5 to TRBJ1-4; D is unclear. Germline assignment: CDR1 MNHEY and CDR2 SVGAGI. V lost 6 bases to trimming and J lost 5 bases, with 16 bases between them. This CDR3 comprises 15 residues. The CDR3 nucleotides read TGTGCCAGCAGATCCCCCCCCGGGCAAAATGAAAAACTGTTTTTT. It is translated as CASRSPPGQNEKLFF.

This clone appeared a few times. The chain uses TRBV6-5 and TRBJ2-5, with 9 bases identical to TRBD1. V trimming: 2 bases; J trimming: 5 bases; junction bases outside the gene matches: 9. CDR3 length equals 16 residues. CDR1 is MNHEY, CDR2 SVGAGI, per germline. The CDR3 nucleotides read TGTGCCAGCAGTTACCGCGGGACAGGGAGTAGGGAGACCCAGTACTTC. Its translation is CASSYRGTGSRETQYF.

CDR3 DNA sequence: TGCAGTGCTAGAGATAATGAGCTGTTTTTT. This codes for CSARDNELFF. The chain recombines TRBV20-1 with TRBJ2-2; D is ambiguous. Germline CDR1 is DFQATT and CDR2 is SNEGSKA (reference sequence). Trimming took off 0 bases at V and 11 bases at J, with 4 bases between the two ends. The CDR3 extends over 10 amino acids.

This clone has more than one count but fewer than ten. This chain links TRBV4-3 with TRBJ2-6, with TRBD2 as a possible D gene (5 bases). There are 17 residues in the CDR3. CDR1 is LGHNA, CDR2 YSLEER, per germline. The V gene lost 3 bases and the J gene lost 2 bases, with 14 bases spanning the gap. CDR3: CASSHYWGDAGANVLTF. In DNA form, the CDR3 reads TGCGCCAGCAGCCATTACTGGGGAGATGCTGGGGCCAACGTCCTGACTTTC.

This clone was recorded a few times. The rearrangement uses TRBV28 and TRBJ1-5; D possibly corresponds to TRBD1 (6 bases). The V gene lost 7 bases and the J gene lost 1 base, with 17 bases spanning the gap. The CDR3 sequence is 16 residues long. Germline V CDR1 and CDR2: MDHEN, SYDVKM. The CDR3 loop reads CASTLGGRMSNQPQHF. The CDR3 coding sequence is TGTGCCAGCACCCTAGGGGGGAGGATGAGCAATCAGCCCCAGCATTTT.

This clone was seen a handful of times. Its ends do not fully match the called genes, so a read error is possible. The genes are TRBV7-2 and TRBJ1-1; D unclear. Germline CDR1 and CDR2: SGHTA and FQGNSA. The CDR3 loop spans 13 amino acids. Here the CDR3 reads CASNLQRNTEAFF. The CDR3 DNA sequence: TGTGCCAGCAACTTACAGAGAAACACTGAAGCTTTCTTT.

This clone was found a few times. The chain joins TRBV5-4 to TRBJ2-4; TRBD1 aligns across 8 bases. CDR1 is SGHNT and CDR2 is YYREEE in the germline V gene (reference sequence). V lost 5 bases to trimming and J lost 11 bases; unmatched junction nucleotides: 6. The CDR3 extends over 12 amino acids. The chain's CDR3 is CASSYGTGVQYF. CDR3 bases: TGTGCCAGCAGTTATGGGACAGGTGTTCAGTACTTC.